These 29 T cell receptor beta chains share one sample of origin, sequenced in a study of shared clonotypes between healthy human individuals (dated by TCRdb to about 2020). CD8 naive samples were obtained by positive selection for CCR7 among CD45RO-negative cells, yielding a CD45RA+CCR7+ population from which TemRA cells were excluded. Receptor libraries were prepared by the immunoSEQ multiplex PCR assay. Held by TCRdb, this immuneACCESS table contains in-frame sequences only and omits some clones. Under half of the omission traces to an unresolved V gene where checked; the cause of the rest is unknown. The sample data list about 1,900,000 clones, and approximately 94% of these were observed just once. 1.2% of the sample is taken by the ten largest. Sequenced: naive CD8+ T cells sorted from blood. The sample's cell subset or site, from its label and the paper: CD45RA+CCR7+. The receptors derive from a man aged 18 to 29 in good health.

The V call is TRBV4-1, the J call TRBJ2-7; possibly TRBD2 for D (7 bases). Trimming removed 5 bases from V and 2 bases from J, with 16 bases in between. The CDR3 loop spans 15 amino acids. Germline V gene data show CDR1 as MGHRA and CDR2 as YSYEKL. The CDR3 DNA sequence: TGCGCCAGCAGCGCCGAGGGGGGGCCTCCCTACGAGCAGTACTTC. Its translation: CASSAEGGPPYEQYF.

This chain connects TRBV19 to TRBJ2-3; D tentatively fits TRBD1 or TRBD2 (5 bases each). Germline V gene lookup returns CDR1 LNHDA and CDR2 SQIVND (reference sequence). This CDR3 has 14 amino acids. Trimming took off 3 bases at V and 4 bases at J, with 11 bases between the two ends. CDR3 sequence: CASSIEGLADTQYF. The CDR3 DNA is TGTGCCAGTAGTATTGAGGGGTTGGCAGATACGCAGTATTTT.

The V gene is TRBV29-1, the J gene TRBJ2-1, with D maybe TRBD2 (7 bases). This CDR3 is built from 16 residues. Germline V gene data show CDR1 as SQVTM and CDR2 as ANQGSEA. CDR3 nucleotide sequence: TGCTCGGTGGCGGGGGCCTACGCCCCTTTCGGGAATGAGCAGTTCTTC. Its translation: CSVAGAYAPFGNEQFF.

V is TRBV7-9 and J is TRBJ2-2; TRBD2 matches at 9 bases. CDR3 size: 16 residues. With 5 bases clipped from V and 6 bases from J, the junction kept 10 bases outside the gene matches. Germline CDR1 is SEHNR and CDR2 is FQNEAQ (reference sequence). The CDR3 bases are TGTGCCAGCAGCCGAGTATTAGCGGGAGTAGCCGGGGAGCTGTTTTTT. Amino acids: CASSRVLAGVAGELFF. The variable domain in full, with the rest retrieved from reference TRBV7-9 and TRBJ2-2, is DTGVSQNPRHKITKRGQNVTFRCDPISEHNRLYWYRQTLGQGPEFLTYFQNEAQLEKSRLLSDRFSAERPKGSFSTLEIQRTEQGDSAMYLCASSRVLAGVAGELFFGEGSRLTVL.

The chain combines TRBV4-1 with TRBJ2-7; the D call may be TRBD1 or TRBD2 (6 bases each). The CDR3 is 13 residues long. Per the germline V gene, CDR1 is MGHRA and CDR2 is YSYEKL. V lost 2 bases, J lost 7 bases, and 12 bases lay in between. CDR3 coding DNA: TGCGCCAGCAGCCAAACGGGGGCCGGGGAGCAGTACTTC. Translation: CASSQTGAGEQYF.

The J gene is TRBJ2-2, the V gene TRBV15, with D perhaps matching TRBD1 (6 bases). CDR1 is LNHNV, CDR2 YYDKDF, per germline (reference sequence). The length of the CDR3 is 16 residues. V was clipped by 8 bases and J by 1 base, with 17 bases between them. CDR3: CATSGTLKVNTGELFF. The CDR3 nucleotides are TGTGCCACCTCTGGGACATTAAAGGTGAACACCGGGGAGCTGTTTTTT.

The chain joins TRBV19 to TRBJ2-3; D may be TRBD1 (6 bases). Trimming shortened V by 8 bases and J by 4 bases, and 22 bases separated the two germline ends. The CDR3 totals 16 residues. CDR1 is LNHDA, CDR2 SQIVND, per germline (reference sequence). The CDR3: CASDNTGQKTADTQYF. The DNA of the CDR3 is TGTGCCAGTGATAATACGGGACAAAAAACGGCAGATACGCAGTATTTT.

The chain joins TRBV4-3 to TRBJ2-7, with a tentative D call TRBD1 (5 bases). The CDR3 sequence is 16 residues long. Per germline, CDR1 LGHNA and CDR2 YSLEER. Between the trimmed V and J ends, which lost 0 bases and 4 bases, there was a span of 16 bases. The CDR3 loop is CASSQDGDAPGYEQYF. DNA for the CDR3: TGCGCCAGCAGCCAAGATGGGGATGCACCAGGGTACGAGCAGTACTTC.

The rearrangement links TRBV7-6 to TRBJ2-7; TRBD2 matches at 11 bases. The ends lost 5 bases at V and 12 bases at J; junction bases unmatched: 9. The germline V gene has CDR1 SGHVS and CDR2 FNYEAQ. The CDR3 extends over 13 amino acids. Here the CDR3 reads CASSLGTSGSWYF. In DNA, the CDR3 is TGTGCCAGCAGCCTCGGGACTAGCGGTTCATGGTACTTC. Combining the CDR3 with reference TRBV7-6 and TRBJ2-7 gives the whole variable domain GAGVSQSPRYKVTKRGQDVALRCDPISGHVSLYWYRQALGQGPEFLTYFNYEAQQDKSGLPNDRFSAERPEGSISTLTIQRTEQRDSAMYRCASSLGTSGSWYFGPGTRLTVT.

CDR3 nucleotide sequence: TGTGCCAGCGTTGACGGGGAGCTGTTTTTT. This translates into CASVDGELFF. This chain uses TRBV6-1 with TRBJ2-2; D is undetermined. V dropped 8 bases and J dropped 7 bases, with 5 bases sitting between them. The CDR3 is made up of 10 amino acids. In germline, CDR1 is MNHNS, CDR2 SASEGT.

The genes are TRBV10-2 and TRBJ2-5; possibly TRBD1 for D (5 bases). Germline CDR1 and CDR2: WSHSY and SAAADI. This CDR3 has 14 amino acids. Trimming removed 7 bases from V and 1 base from J, with 13 bases in between. The CDR3 region is CASTSAGAQETQYF. In DNA, the CDR3 is TGCGCCAGCACCTCAGCTGGGGCCCAAGAGACCCAGTACTTC.

This rearrangement joins TRBV7-3 to TRBJ1-2; no firm D call. The CDR3 covers 13 residues. From germline, CDR1 is SGHTA and CDR2 FQGTGA. V gave up 5 bases and J gave up 2 bases, with 9 bases separating them. The CDR3 bases are TGTGCCAGCAGCCCTGACGGGAACTATGGCTACACCTTC. This gives the protein CASSPDGNYGYTF.

The rearrangement uses TRBV15 and TRBJ2-7; 12 nucleotides match TRBD2. The trim removed 4 bases at V and 0 bases at J, leaving 1 base unmatched. This CDR3 spans 15 amino acids. The germline gives CDR1 LNHNV, CDR2 YYDKDF (reference sequence). CDR3: CATSKTSGSSYEQYF. The DNA of the CDR3 is TGTGCCACCAGCAAGACTAGCGGGAGCTCCTACGAGCAGTACTTC.

CDR3: CASSVSYNEQFF. In nucleotides, the CDR3 is TGTGCCAGCAGCGTCTCCTACAATGAGCAGTTCTTC. The V call is TRBV5-8, the J call TRBJ2-1; D uncertain. Per germline, CDR1 SGHTS and CDR2 YDEGEE. V was shortened by 4 bases and J by 0 bases, with 2 bases between the two germline ends. The CDR3 length is 12 residues. The whole variable domain, filled in from reference TRBV5-8 and TRBJ2-1, reads EAGVTQSPTHLIKTRGQQATLRCSPISGHTSVYWYQQALGLGLQFLLWYDEGEERNRGNFPPRFSGRQFPNYSSELNVNALELEDSALYLCASSVSYNEQFFGPGTRLTVL.

The chain joins TRBV7-9 to TRBJ1-4; D is possibly TRBD1 (5 bases). Trimming removed 3 bases from V and 5 bases from J, with 13 bases in between. CDR3 length: 15 amino acids. The germline V gene encodes CDR1 SEHNR and CDR2 FQNEAQ (reference sequence). The CDR3 sequence is CASSFPSGLNEKLFF. CDR3 in DNA: TGTGCCAGCAGCTTTCCGTCAGGGTTGAATGAAAAACTGTTTTTT.

This sequence joins TRBV7-9 and TRBJ2-1, with D perhaps given as TRBD1 or TRBD2 (5 bases each). Per the germline V gene, CDR1 is SEHNR and CDR2 is FQNEAQ (reference sequence). The CDR3 extends over 16 amino acids. V lost 1 base and J 7 bases, leaving 17 bases between the germline ends. In DNA form, the CDR3 reads TGTGCCAGCAGCTTAGTAGAGGGACCGACTACTAATGAGCAGTTCTTC. Amino acids: CASSLVEGPTTNEQFF.

The V gene is TRBV6-5, the J gene TRBJ2-1; unclear D gene. Trimming left V 2 bases short and J 5 bases short, with 10 bases between. In germline, CDR1 is MNHEY, CDR2 SVGAGI. The CDR3 has 14 amino acids. The CDR3 region has the DNA TGTGCCAGCAGTTACGCAGACATAAACAATGAGCAGTTCTTC. It translates to CASSYADINNEQFF.

This sequence joins TRBV7-2 and TRBJ2-3; D not resolved. Germline V gene data show CDR1 as SGHTA and CDR2 as FQGNSA. V was pared by 6 bases and J by 2 bases, with 3 bases between. This CDR3 region has 11 residues. In DNA, the CDR3 is TGTGCCAGCAGACACACAGATACGCAGTATTTT. It yields the protein CASRHTDTQYF.

V usage is TRBV13 and J usage is TRBJ1-3, with 8 nucleotides matching TRBD1. The J segment lost 0 bases and the V segment lost 4 bases, leaving 5 bases of the junction unmatched. CDR3 length: 16 residues. Germline lookup yields CDR1 PRHDT and CDR2 FYEKMQ (reference sequence). CDR3 DNA sequence: TGTGCCAGCAGCTCGACAGGGGCCCTCTCTGGAAACACCATATATTTT. This codes for CASSSTGALSGNTIYF. Based on the CDR3 plus reference TRBV13 and TRBJ1-3, the full variable domain is AAGVIQSPRHLIKEKRETATLKCYPIPRHDTVYWYQQGPGQDPQFLISFYEKMQSDKGSIPDRFSAQQFSDYHSELNMSSLELGDSALYFCASSSTGALSGNTIYFGEGSWLTVV.

As for this clone: This sample includes further DNA sequences coding for the same CDR3. The chain recombines TRBV5-1 with TRBJ2-5; 7 nucleotides agree with TRBD1. V was pared by 4 bases and J by 4 bases, with 7 bases of the junction left unmatched. This CDR3 contains 14 residues. Germline CDR1 SGHRS, CDR2 YFSETQ. CDR3 residues: CASSLDRVGETQYF. DNA for the CDR3: TGCGCCAGCAGCCTAGACAGGGTGGGAGAGACCCAGTACTTC.

This chain connects TRBV6-1 to TRBJ2-2, with unresolved D. V shed 4 bases and J shed 6 bases, with 6 bases lying between them. The CDR3 sequence is 12 residues long. The germline CDR1 and CDR2 sequences are MNHNS and SASEGT. In nucleotides, the CDR3 is TGTGCCAGCAGTGTGACGGCCGGGGAGCTGTTTTTT. This translates into CASSVTAGELFF.

The genes are TRBV19 and TRBJ2-5; D is possibly TRBD1 (5 bases). The germline gives CDR1 LNHDA, CDR2 SQIVND (reference sequence). The CDR3 totals 13 residues. V was trimmed by 5 bases and J by 3 bases, leaving 10 bases between them. The CDR3 loop is CASSEDIEETQYF. CDR3 bases: TGTGCCAGTAGTGAGGACATTGAAGAGACCCAGTACTTC.

In this sample, this clone turned up once. The sample holds other DNA sequences that translate to the same CDR3. The chain employs TRBV5-4 and TRBJ1-1; D ambiguous. Germline V lookup: CDR1 SGHNT, CDR2 YYREEE (reference sequence). This CDR3 comprises 12 residues. V lost 2 bases and J lost 5, with 7 bases in between. CDR3 sequence reads: CASSFGGTEAFF. As DNA, the CDR3 is TGTGCCAGCAGCTTTGGAGGAACTGAAGCTTTCTTT.

The V call is TRBV30, the J call TRBJ2-4; 8 bases are shared with TRBD1. V gave up 1 base and J gave up 6 bases; unmatched junction bases: 2. Germline values: CDR1 GTSNPN, CDR2 SVGIG (reference sequence). The CDR3 is 13 residues long. DNA of the CDR3: TGTGCCTGGAGTGAAGACAGGGGAAACATTCAGTACTTC. Amino acid sequence: CAWSEDRGNIQYF. Based on the CDR3 plus reference TRBV30 and TRBJ2-4, the full variable domain is SQTIHQWPATLVQPVGSPLSLECTVEGTSNPNLYWYRQAAGRGLQLLFYSVGIGQISSEVPQNLSASRPQDRQFILSSKKLLLSDSGFYLCAWSEDRGNIQYFGAGTRLSVL.

This clone was detected only once. CDR3 amino acids: CASSEMSTEEGTDTQYF. The CDR3 coding sequence is TGTGCCAGCAGTGAAATGAGTACCGAGGAGGGCACAGATACGCAGTATTTT. V usage is TRBV2 and J usage is TRBJ2-3; D might be TRBD2 (5 bases). Germline V gene lookup returns CDR1 SNHLY and CDR2 FYNNEI. V lost 2 bases and J 1 base, leaving 16 bases between the germline ends. The CDR3 extends over 17 amino acids.

The V gene is TRBV5-5, the J gene TRBJ2-3; 13 bases are a match to TRBD2. V shed 4 bases and J 2 bases; nucleotides not matched to a gene: 4. The CDR3 runs 16 residues. Germline CDR1 reads SGHKS; CDR2 reads YYEKEE (reference sequence). In DNA form, the CDR3 reads TGTGCCAGCAGCCTGGGGACTAGCGGGATCACAGATACGCAGTATTTT. The encoded protein is CASSLGTSGITDTQYF.

The chain recombines TRBV7-9 with TRBJ2-1, with TRBD2 matching over 8 bases. This CDR3 has 15 residues. Trimming cost V 3 bases and J 7 bases; bases outside gene matches: 8. From germline, CDR1 is SEHNR and CDR2 FQNEAQ (reference sequence). CDR3 in DNA: TGTGCCAGCAGCTTCAGCGGGAGTCCCCAGAATGAGCAGTTCTTC. This gives the protein CASSFSGSPQNEQFF.

Turning to this clone: The same CDR3 also results from other DNA sequences found in this sample. The chain combines TRBV6-5 with TRBJ2-7; maybe TRBD2 (5 bases). The germline gives CDR1 MNHEY, CDR2 SVGAGI. This CDR3 region has 16 residues. Trimming pared 0 bases from V and 0 bases from J, leaving 12 bases between. The CDR3 is CASSYSAGHRSYEQYF. CDR3 DNA: TGTGCCAGCAGTTACTCGGCGGGCCACCGCTCCTACGAGCAGTACTTC.

CDR3 protein: CASSYVTSGTGELFF. In DNA form, the CDR3 reads TGTGCCAGCAGTTACGTGACTAGCGGAACCGGGGAGCTGTTTTTT. The genes are TRBV6-5 and TRBJ2-2, with 9 bases identical to TRBD2. Germline CDR1 MNHEY, CDR2 SVGAGI. The CDR3 has 15 amino acids. V lost 2 bases and J lost 5; bases outside the gene matches: 3.